This T cell receptor (beta chain) comes out of a study of blood T cell repertoires in COVID-19. Study background: T cells, B-cell-depleted T cells, or PBMCs supplied cDNA or gDNA.

Germline CDR1 is MNHEY and CDR2 is SVGAGI. This CDR3 is 13 amino acids long. V was pared by 7 bases and J by 7 bases, with 11 bases between. Per the original methods: Counts of nucleated cells, estimated from reference gene primer amplification, were obtained. The table came from immunoSEQ multiplex PCR; TCRdb's copy has only in-frame clones and leaves some out. Clone size and the V and J calls come from that table; the DNA yielded D and trimming. This sample has roughly 120,000 clones, with about 88% found just once. The chain is built from TRBV6-5 and TRBJ1-6; D may be TRBD1 (5 bases). What was sequenced was peripheral blood. The clonotype was recovered from a woman aged 65 to 85 who had recovered from COVID-19. The CDR3 DNA is TGTGCCAGCATATGGGGGGGGAATTCACCCCTCCACTTT. Its protein is CASIWGGNSPLHF.